The next 25 T cell receptor beta chains were all read from a single sample in a study of post-analysis software for immune sequencing data. Study-wide results and caveats: The five TRBV segments detected at higher frequency in patients than in controls included TRBV5-6, TRBV5-1 and TRBV20-1.

Unique-molecular-identifier-tagged TCR beta cDNA libraries were used. TCRdb recomputed calls from the PCR reads with MiXCR, one row per CDR3 protein. The sample holds 400,000 to 500,000 distinct CDR3 sequences, approximately 39% seen once. What these receptors recognize is not known. Sequences were obtained from blood. Receptor source: a girl aged 2-10 years with multiple sclerosis.

The DNA for the CDR3 is TGTGCCAGCAGCTCAGGCCGGGCCCCAAGGGGTGAGCAGTTCTTC. Encoded protein: CASSSGRAPRGEQFF. The chain recombines TRBV5-4 with TRBJ2-1; tentatively, D is TRBD1 (5 bases). Trimming stripped 3 bases from V and 9 bases from J, with 19 bases between. The CDR3 has 15 amino acids. Germline V gene data show CDR1 as SGHNT and CDR2 as YYREEE (reference sequence).

This clonotype turned up a few times. The chain combines TRBV27 with TRBJ2-1, with a tentative D call TRBD2 (5 bases). V was pared by 2 bases and J by 2 bases, with 13 bases between. The germline CDR1 and CDR2 sequences are MNHEY and SMNVEV (reference sequence). The CDR3 length is 16 residues. The CDR3 region is CASSLSGPTPYNEQFF. The DNA of the CDR3 is TGTGCCAGCAGTTTAAGCGGACCTACCCCCTACAATGAGCAGTTCTTC.

V is TRBV29-1 and J is TRBJ1-1; perhaps TRBD1 as D (6 bases). There are 12 residues in the CDR3. Trimming stripped 4 bases from V and 6 bases from J, with 12 bases between. CDR1 SQVTM and CDR2 ANQGSEA come from the germline V gene. CDR3 in DNA: TGCAGCGTTGGCCGGACAGTCGCTGAAGCTTTCTTT. Amino acids: CSVGRTVAEAFF.

The rearrangement links TRBV28 to TRBJ2-1, with a weak D call TRBD2 (5 bases). This CDR3 spans 14 amino acids. The germline CDR1 and CDR2 sequences are MDHEN and SYDVKM. The CDR3, as DNA: TGTGCGTGCCGACGAGGGAGCTCCTACAATGAGCAGTTCTTC. Translated, it gives CACRRGSSYNEQFF. Full variable domain (missing parts from reference TRBV28 and TRBJ2-1): DVKVTQSSRYLVKRTGEKVFLECVQDMDHENMFWYRQDPGLGLRLIYFSYDVKMKEKGDIPEGYSVSREKKERFSLILESASTNQTSMYLCACRRGSSYNEQFFGPGTRLTVL.

The chain carries TRBV5-1 and TRBJ2-5; 13 positions match TRBD2. After removal of 3 bases from V and 0 bases from J, the junction contained 14 bases not matched to a gene. The CDR3 is 20 residues long. CDR1 and CDR2 (germline): SGHRS, YFSETQ. The CDR3 protein is CASSSLQTSGRASYQETQYF. The CDR3 nucleotides read TGCGCCAGCAGCTCCCTTCAAACTAGCGGGAGGGCCTCCTACCAAGAGACCCAGTACTTC.

The chain recombines TRBV2 with TRBJ2-1; the D gene is possibly TRBD2 (5 bases). The ends were cut back, 5 bases at V and 0 bases at J, with 11 bases in the middle. CDR1 and CDR2 (germline): SNHLY, FYNNEI. CDR3 length equals 15 residues. This CDR3 is CASSPLVISYNEQFF. CDR3 sequence (DNA): TGTGCCAGCAGTCCACTAGTGATCTCCTACAATGAGCAGTTCTTC.

V gene TRBV4-1 combines with J gene TRBJ2-3, with 11 bases aligning to TRBD1. CDR1 and CDR2 from the germline V gene are MGHRA and YSYEKL. The CDR3 extends over 17 amino acids. J lost 2 bases, V lost 2 bases, and 6 bases had no gene match. As DNA, the CDR3 is TGCGCCAGCAGCCAACGTGGACAGGGGGCGAACACAGATACGCAGTATTTT. Protein sequence: CASSQRGQGANTDTQYF.

This clonotype was recorded a few times. Sequence at one end of the junction differs from germline and may be a read error. The genes are TRBV6-5 and TRBJ1-6; 10 nucleotides match TRBD1. This CDR3 region has 15 residues. Germline loops: CDR1 MNHEY, CDR2 SVGAGI. CDR3 nucleotide sequence: TGTGTCAGCAGCTTTGGACAGGGGGAAGATTCACCCCTCCACTTT. This encodes CVSSFGQGEDSPLHF.

This clonotype appeared once. The genes are TRBV14 and TRBJ1-3, with unresolved D. The CDR3 spans 11 residues. The germline V gene encodes CDR1 SGHDN and CDR2 FVKESK. V gave up 5 bases and J gave up 1 base, with 0 bases separating them. The CDR3 region has the DNA TGTGCCAGCAGCTCTGGAAACACCATATATTTT. Translation: CASSSGNTIYF.

In its sample, this clonotype was seen a few times. The V gene is TRBV7-8, the J gene TRBJ1-4; tentative D call: TRBD1 (5 bases). The CDR3 has 14 amino acids. Deletions cut 5 bases from V and 8 bases from J, with 15 bases between. Per germline, CDR1 SGHVS and CDR2 FQNEAQ. CDR3 nucleotides: TGTGCCAGCAGCACGGGACCAAGAGGGGAAAAACTGTTTTTT. Protein product: CASSTGPRGEKLFF.

The chain has TRBV24-1 and TRBJ2-3; 8 nucleotides agree with TRBD1. J was trimmed by 0 bases and V by 0 bases; bases with no gene match: 7. CDR3 length: 18 residues. CDR1 is KGHDR, CDR2 SFDVKD, per germline. The CDR3 sequence is CATSDLVTGAFSTDTQYF. The CDR3 DNA sequence: TGTGCCACCAGTGATTTGGTGACAGGGGCCTTTAGCACAGATACGCAGTATTTT.

The chain employs TRBV12-3 or TRBV12-4 and TRBJ1-2; perhaps TRBD1 as D (6 bases). The ends were cut back, 3 bases at V and 4 bases at J, with 12 bases in the middle. The CDR3 spans 14 residues. CDR3 residues: CASSLGGGGYGYTF. The CDR3 DNA follows: TGTGCCAGCAGTTTGGGGGGCGGAGGCTATGGCTACACCTTC.

V and J are TRBV25-1 and TRBJ2-1; tentatively, D is TRBD2 (6 bases). Germline V gene sequence: CDR1 MGHDK, CDR2 SYGVNS. This CDR3 has 15 amino acids. V dropped 3 bases and J dropped 3 bases, with 12 bases sitting between them. As DNA, the CDR3 is TGTGCCAGCAGTGACCATGGGGGGAGCTACAATGAGCAGTTCTTC. Translation: CASSDHGGSYNEQFF.

CDR3: CSASGTSTDTQYF. The CDR3 DNA sequence: TGCAGTGCTAGCGGGACAAGCACAGATACGCAGTATTTT. This chain connects TRBV20-1 to TRBJ2-3, with D tentatively TRBD1 (6 bases). With 3 bases removed from V and 0 bases from J, the gap between germline ends came to 7 bases. CDR3 length: 13 amino acids. In germline, CDR1 is DFQATT, CDR2 SNEGSKA (reference sequence).

This clonotype was counted between two and nine times. The rearrangement uses TRBV5-1 and TRBJ2-3; D ambiguous. The CDR3 sequence is 14 residues long. Germline CDR1 SGHRS, CDR2 YFSETQ. Between the trimmed V and J ends, which lost 0 bases and 2 bases, there was a span of 7 bases. The CDR3 sequence is CASSLGRITDTQYF. The CDR3, as DNA: TGCGCCAGCAGCTTGGGCAGGATCACAGATACGCAGTATTTT.

The V and J genes are TRBV5-5 and TRBJ1-5; possibly TRBD1 for D (5 bases). Germline V gene sequence: CDR1 SGHKS, CDR2 YYEKEE (reference sequence). The CDR3 contains 17 residues. V dropped 0 bases and J dropped 5 bases, with 18 bases sitting between them. In nucleotides, the CDR3 is TGTGCCAGCAGCTTGGGCTTGAGCAGGGAAATGTATCAGCCCCAGCATTTT. This gives the protein CASSLGLSREMYQPQHF.

The chain is built from TRBV20-1 and TRBJ1-4; D is undetermined. Trimming shortened V by 5 bases and J by 4 bases, and 14 bases separated the two germline ends. CDR3 length equals 14 residues. Germline CDR1 and CDR2: DFQATT and SNEGSKA (reference sequence). The CDR3 spells CSALPGNRNEKLFF. The CDR3 coding sequence is TGCAGTGCTCTCCCGGGAAACCGTAATGAAAAACTGTTTTTT.

V and J are TRBV7-6 and TRBJ1-1; the match to TRBD1 covers 7 bases. Trimming at V came to 5 bases and at J to 1 base, leaving 7 bases not matched to a gene. CDR1 and CDR2 from the germline V gene are SGHVS and FNYEAQ. The CDR3 consists of 15 residues. The CDR3 coding sequence is TGTGCCAGCAGCCGCCGGGACAGCCCGAACACTGAAGCTTTCTTT. It is translated as CASSRRDSPNTEAFF.

This clonotype was observed a few times. V and J are TRBV7-2 and TRBJ2-1; 11 bases are a match to TRBD2. Trimming took 5 bases from V and 6 from J; bases not matched to a gene: 6. Germline V gene data show CDR1 as SGHTA and CDR2 as FQGNSA. This CDR3 is 15 amino acids long. Here the CDR3 reads CASSLGTSGPNEQFF. In DNA form, the CDR3 reads TGTGCCAGCAGCCTCGGGACTAGCGGCCCCAATGAGCAGTTCTTC.

This clonotype was seen a handful of times. V usage is TRBV7-7 and J usage is TRBJ1-2; the D is unclear. The CDR3 consists of 13 residues. Between the trimmed V and J ends, which lost 5 bases and 5 bases, there was a span of 12 bases. Germline V gene sequence: CDR1 SSHAT, CDR2 FNYEAQ (reference sequence). CDR3 in DNA: TGTGCCAGCAGCCCTGTAGAGGGTTATGGCTACACCTTC. Amino acid sequence: CASSPVEGYGYTF.

This clonotype has a handful of counts. This chain links TRBV6-5 with TRBJ1-1, with TRBD1 identical over 8 bases. The CDR3 is 14 amino acids. J gave up 5 bases and V 6 bases, and 8 bases lay outside the gene matches. Germline V gene data show CDR1 as MNHEY and CDR2 as SVGAGI. The DNA of the CDR3 is TGTGCCAGCAGCCGAGACAGGGGTCGGACTGAAGCTTTCTTT. Its translation is CASSRDRGRTEAFF.

The V and J genes are TRBV20-1 and TRBJ1-5; TRBD1 matches at 10 bases. In germline, CDR1 is DFQATT, CDR2 SNEGSKA (reference sequence). This CDR3 spans 18 amino acids. The V gene end was trimmed by 3 bases and the J gene end by 1 base; junction bases not matched to a gene: 12. The CDR3 is CSASKDRGWRVSNQPQHF. CDR3 DNA sequence: TGCAGTGCTAGCAAGGACAGGGGGTGGCGCGTAAGCAATCAGCCCCAGCATTTT.

This clonotype was seen a handful of times. The J gene is TRBJ2-3, the V gene TRBV28, with TRBD2 matching 9 bases. CDR3 length equals 16 residues. J was trimmed by 2 bases and V by 3 bases; bases with no gene match: 6. Germline CDR1 MDHEN, CDR2 SYDVKM. This CDR3 reads CASSFNSGGLTDTQYF. The CDR3 bases are TGTGCCAGCAGTTTTAATAGCGGGGGCCTCACAGATACGCAGTATTTT.

V usage is TRBV4-3 and J usage is TRBJ2-2; D gene uncertain. The V end was cut by 2 bases, the J end by 4 bases, with 5 bases between. Per germline, CDR1 LGHNA and CDR2 YSLEER. The CDR3 sequence is 13 residues long. The CDR3 DNA reads TGCGCCAGCAGCCAATCAGGCACCGGGGAGCTGTTTTTT. This codes for CASSQSGTGELFF.

This chain joins TRBV6-5 and TRBJ2-3; D ambiguous. The CDR3 runs to 12 residues. Trimming shortened V by 8 bases and J by 4 bases, and 10 bases separated the two germline ends. Germline V gene sequence: CDR1 MNHEY, CDR2 SVGAGI. CDR3 residues: CASGQSPDTQYF. The CDR3 DNA sequence: TGTGCCAGCGGCCAATCCCCAGATACGCAGTATTTT.